This T cell receptor (beta chain) was obtained from a study of identical twins. Germline assignment: CDR1 SQVTM and CDR2 ANQGSEA. This CDR3 comprises 14 residues. Concerning this clonotype: An end of the junction differs from the germline gene, which may be a read error.

Each CDR3 protein gets one entry after TCRdb re-called the 5' RACE reads with MiXCR. The sample holds about 720,000 distinct CDR3 sequences, roughly 18% seen once. Another study also made use of these data, one on T cells expressing NK-cell markers. That paper notes: In several experiments, sorting was restricted to alpha-beta TCR T cells by an anti-gamma-delta TCR antibody. In a handful of donors, dominant CD3+CD56+NKG2C+ clones formed roughly 1.0-7.5% of CD8+ cells.

V is TRBV29-1 and J is TRBJ2-1; 13 bases are shared with TRBD2. This TCR derives from a woman aged 18-30 years in good health. Sequencing used PBMCs. The CDR3 sequence: CGVEKGLAGNEQFF. The CDR3 region has the DNA TGCGGCGTTGAAAAGGGACTAGCGGGGAATGAGCAGTTCTTC.